This T cell receptor (beta chain) was documented in a study of blood T cell repertoires in COVID-19. As for the study in general: COVID-19 samples, acute and convalescent, were from the United States, Italy and Spain.

Contact with a PCR-confirmed or clinician-diagnosed COVID-19 case occurred within 2 weeks of entry. As handled by the study authors: Estimates of nucleated cell counts were drawn from the amplification of reference gene primers. Profiling relied on immunoSEQ multiplex PCR, and the TCRdb table lists in-frame clones only, not all of them. V and J calls and clone size are those listed in that table; D and trimming were worked out from the DNA. This sample has a few hundred thousand clones, with approximately 81% found just once. This CDR3 has 15 amino acids. With 3 bases clipped from V and 10 bases from J, the junction kept 11 bases outside the gene matches. In germline, CDR1 is SEHNR, CDR2 FQNEAQ (reference sequence).

Sequencing was performed on PBMCs or T cells enriched from blood (not recorded which). The sequence came from a woman in her forties or fifties who had been exposed to COVID-19. The chain carries TRBV7-9 and TRBJ2-1; 8 bases align to TRBD1. CDR3 nucleotide sequence: TGTGCCAGCAGCTTTCCGGGACAGGTCGTAGGAGAGCAGTTCTTC. Its translation is CASSFPGQVVGEQFF. The whole variable domain, remainder taken from reference TRBV7-9 and TRBJ2-1, is DTGVSQNPRHKITKRGQNVTFRCDPISEHNRLYWYRQTLGQGPEFLTYFQNEAQLEKSRLLSDRFSAERPKGSFSTLEIQRTEQGDSAMYLCASSFPGQVVGEQFFGPGTRLTVL.